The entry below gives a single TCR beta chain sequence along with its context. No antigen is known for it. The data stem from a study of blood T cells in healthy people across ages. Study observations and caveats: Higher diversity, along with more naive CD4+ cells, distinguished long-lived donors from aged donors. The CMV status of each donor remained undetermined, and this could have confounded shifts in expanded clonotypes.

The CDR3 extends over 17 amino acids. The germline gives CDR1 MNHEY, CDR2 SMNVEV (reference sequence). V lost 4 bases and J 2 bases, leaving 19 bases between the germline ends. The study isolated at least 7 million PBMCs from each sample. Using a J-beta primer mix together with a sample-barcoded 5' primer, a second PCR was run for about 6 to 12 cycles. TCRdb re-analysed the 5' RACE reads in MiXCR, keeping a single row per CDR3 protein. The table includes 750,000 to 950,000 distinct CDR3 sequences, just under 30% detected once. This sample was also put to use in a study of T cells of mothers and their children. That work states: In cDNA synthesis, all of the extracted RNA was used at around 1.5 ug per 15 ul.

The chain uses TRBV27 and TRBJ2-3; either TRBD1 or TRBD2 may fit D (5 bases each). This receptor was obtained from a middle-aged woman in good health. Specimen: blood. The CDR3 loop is CASSSRDGETPTDTQYF. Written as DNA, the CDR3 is TGTGCCAGCAGTTCTCGGGACGGGGAAACCCCCACAGATACGCAGTATTTT.